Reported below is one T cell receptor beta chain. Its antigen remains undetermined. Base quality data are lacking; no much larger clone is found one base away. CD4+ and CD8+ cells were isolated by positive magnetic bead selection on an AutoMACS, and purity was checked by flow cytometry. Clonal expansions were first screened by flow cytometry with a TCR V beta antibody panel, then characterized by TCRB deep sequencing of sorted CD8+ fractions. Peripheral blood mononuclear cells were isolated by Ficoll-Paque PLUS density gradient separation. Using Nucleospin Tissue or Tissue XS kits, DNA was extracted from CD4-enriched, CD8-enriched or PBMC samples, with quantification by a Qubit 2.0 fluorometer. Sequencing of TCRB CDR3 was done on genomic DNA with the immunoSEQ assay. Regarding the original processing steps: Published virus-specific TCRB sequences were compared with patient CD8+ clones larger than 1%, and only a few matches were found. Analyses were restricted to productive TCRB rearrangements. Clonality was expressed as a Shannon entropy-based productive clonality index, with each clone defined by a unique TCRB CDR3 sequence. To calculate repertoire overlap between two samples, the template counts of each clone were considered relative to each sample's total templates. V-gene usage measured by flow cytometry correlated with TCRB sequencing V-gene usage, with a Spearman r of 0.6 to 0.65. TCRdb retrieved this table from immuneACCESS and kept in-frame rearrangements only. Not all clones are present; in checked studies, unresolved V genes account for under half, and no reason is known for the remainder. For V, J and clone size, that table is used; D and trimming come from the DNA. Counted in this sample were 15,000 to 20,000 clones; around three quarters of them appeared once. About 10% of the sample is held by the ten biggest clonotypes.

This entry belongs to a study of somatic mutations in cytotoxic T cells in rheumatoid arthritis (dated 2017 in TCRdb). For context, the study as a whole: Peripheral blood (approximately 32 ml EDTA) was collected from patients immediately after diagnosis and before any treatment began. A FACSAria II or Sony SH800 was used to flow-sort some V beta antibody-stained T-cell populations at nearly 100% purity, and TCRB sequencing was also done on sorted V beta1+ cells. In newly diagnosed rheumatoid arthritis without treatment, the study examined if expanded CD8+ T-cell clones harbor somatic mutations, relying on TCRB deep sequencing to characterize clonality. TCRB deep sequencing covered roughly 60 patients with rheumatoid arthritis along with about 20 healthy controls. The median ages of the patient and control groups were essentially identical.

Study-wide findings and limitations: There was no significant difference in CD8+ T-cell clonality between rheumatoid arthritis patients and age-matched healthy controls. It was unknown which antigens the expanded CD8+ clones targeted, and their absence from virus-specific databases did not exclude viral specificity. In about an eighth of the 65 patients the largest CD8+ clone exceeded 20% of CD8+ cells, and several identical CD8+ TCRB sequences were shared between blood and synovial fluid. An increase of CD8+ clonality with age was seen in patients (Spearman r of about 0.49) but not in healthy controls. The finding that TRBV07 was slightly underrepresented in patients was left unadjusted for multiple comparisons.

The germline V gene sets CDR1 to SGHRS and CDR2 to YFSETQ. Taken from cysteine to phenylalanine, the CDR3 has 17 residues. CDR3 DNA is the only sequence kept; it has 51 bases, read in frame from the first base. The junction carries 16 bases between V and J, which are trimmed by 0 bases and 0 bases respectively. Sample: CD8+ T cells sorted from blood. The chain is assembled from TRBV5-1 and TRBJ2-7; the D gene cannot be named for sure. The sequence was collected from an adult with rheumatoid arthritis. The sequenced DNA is TGCGCCAGCAGCTTGGAGGCTTGGGCAGGCAGCTCCTACGAGCAGTACTTC. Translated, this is CASSLEAWAGSSYEQYF.